The rows below give T cell receptor beta chains drawn from one sample of a study of radiation and T cells in renal cell carcinoma. The data were produced by immunoSEQ multiplex PCR, yet TCRdb's version contains in-frame clones alone and is incomplete. The sample holds 95,000 to 150,000 clones; roughly 85% are singletons and the top ten take 3%. Sequencing was performed on blood, taken from a patient whose treatment included radiotherapy and nephrectomy. Receptors were obtained from a woman in her sixties with renal cell carcinoma. CDR3s include the opening cysteine and the closing phenylalanine or tryptophan. The D gene is left open where the match is weak. Rows give clone size only sometimes, using once, few, many, or a class for an expanded clone.

D: NA; J: TRBJ1-6; V: TRBV28; size: NA; CDR3: CASEEGGNSPLHF; DNA: TGTGCCAGCGAAGAGGGTGGGAATTCACCCCTCCACTTT
D: NA; J: TRBJ1-1; V: TRBV28; size: NA; CDR3: CASWNRWNTETFF; DNA: TGTGCCAGCTGGAACAGATGGAACACTGAAACTTTCTTT
D: NA; J: TRBJ1-2; V: TRBV5-6; size: once; CDR3: CASSYRFSMDVEGYTF; DNA: TGTGCCAGCAGCTATCGATTCTCTATGGACGTGGAAGGCTACACCTTC
D: NA; J: TRBJ2-5; V: TRBV19; size: once; CDR3: CASSIGGRQVETQYF; DNA: TGTGCCAGTAGTATAGGAGGGCGACAGGTCGAGACCCAGTACTTC
D: NA; J: TRBJ1-5; V: TRBV6-1; size: NA; CDR3: CASGAGAQPQHF; DNA: TGTGCCAGCGGGGCAGGGGCTCAGCCCCAGCATTTT
D: NA; J: TRBJ1-3; V: TRBV11-2; size: NA; CDR3: CASSLAASVVSGNTIYF; DNA: TGTGCCAGCAGCTTAGCTGCGAGTGTCGTCTCTGGAAACACCATATATTTT
D: NA; J: TRBJ2-1; V: TRBV19; size: NA; CDR3: CASSIGPTNEQFF; DNA: TGTGCCAGTAGTATCGGCCCCACCAATGAGCAGTTCTTC
D: NA; J: TRBJ1-5; V: TRBV5-1; size: few; CDR3: CASSLGTDQPQHF; DNA: TGCGCCAGCAGCTTAGGGACCGATCAGCCCCAGCATTTT
D: TRBD1; J: TRBJ1-1; V: TRBV6-5; size: NA; CDR3: CASRPRGDNTEAFF; DNA: TGTGCCAGCAGACCCAGGGGGGATAACACTGAAGCTTTCTTT
D: NA; J: TRBJ2-5; V: TRBV7-9; size: NA; CDR3: CASSLLRGPSDETQYF; DNA: TGTGCCAGCAGCTTATTACGGGGACCCAGTGATGAGACCCAGTACTTC
D: TRBD2; J: TRBJ2-3; V: TRBV14; size: NA; CDR3: CASSQDRTSEDTDTQYF; DNA: TGTGCCAGCAGCCAAGATCGAACTAGCGAAGACACAGATACGCAGTATTTT
D: NA; J: TRBJ1-1; V: TRBV5-6; size: NA; CDR3: CASSDIDRNTEAFF; DNA: TGTGCCAGCAGCGACATTGACAGGAACACTGAAGCTTTCTTT
D: TRBD1; J: TRBJ2-7; V: TRBV5-5; size: NA; CDR3: CASSLGGTGGSTEQYF; DNA: TGTGCCAGCAGCTTAGGTGGGACAGGGGGCTCCACCGAGCAGTACTTC
D: NA; J: TRBJ1-2; V: TRBV2; size: NA; CDR3: CASSEEGESGYTF; DNA: TGTGCCAGCAGTGAAGAAGGGGAAAGCGGCTACACCTTC
D: NA; J: TRBJ1-2; V: TRBV19; size: NA; CDR3: CASEGHSNYGYTF; DNA: TGTGCCAGTGAAGGACACTCTAACTATGGCTACACCTTC
D: TRBD1; J: TRBJ2-1; V: TRBV19; size: NA; CDR3: CASSIDGAGGRGNEQFF; DNA: TGTGCCAGTAGTATAGATGGGGCAGGGGGCCGTGGTAATGAGCAGTTCTTC
D: NA; J: TRBJ2-7; V: TRBV20-1; size: NA; CDR3: CSAKGVHEQYF; DNA: TGCAGTGCTAAGGGAGTCCACGAGCAGTACTTC
D: TRBD2; J: TRBJ2-1; V: TRBV30; size: NA; CDR3: CAWSNGGTTTHEQFF; DNA: TGTGCCTGGAGTAATGGGGGGACTACTACACATGAGCAGTTCTTC
D: TRBD1; J: TRBJ1-5; V: TRBV6-1; size: NA; CDR3: CASSEGTARSNQPQHF; DNA: TGTGCCAGCAGTGAGGGGACAGCTCGTAGCAATCAGCCCCAGCATTTT
D: TRBD1; J: TRBJ1-6; V: TRBV5-4; size: once; CDR3: CASSLQGGEGSPLHF; DNA: TGTGCCAGCAGCTTGCAAGGGGGCGAAGGGTCACCCCTCCACTTT
D: NA; J: TRBJ1-5; V: TRBV5-1; size: NA; CDR3: CASSLESGIQQPQHF; DNA: TGCGCCAGCAGCTTGGAGTCAGGGATTCAGCAGCCCCAGCATTTT
D: TRBD1; J: TRBJ2-7; V: TRBV7-7; size: once; CDR3: CASSLTPATGGSYEQYF; DNA: TGTGCTAGCAGCTTAACTCCGGCGACAGGGGGCTCTTACGAGCAGTACTTC
D: NA; J: TRBJ1-2; V: TRBV27; size: NA; CDR3: CASSSHRDGYTF; DNA: TGTGCCAGCAGTTCACACAGGGATGGCTACACCTTC
D: TRBD2; J: TRBJ2-1; V: TRBV27; size: NA; CDR3: CASSFAGAGVNEQFF; DNA: TGTGCCAGCAGTTTTGCGGGAGCTGGCGTCAATGAGCAGTTCTTC
D: NA; J: TRBJ1-2; V: TRBV5-4; size: NA; CDR3: CASSLGGDGYTF; DNA: TGTGCCAGCAGCTTGGGTGGGGATGGCTACACCTTC
D: NA; J: TRBJ2-7; V: TRBV7-3; size: NA; CDR3: CASSLRGSQVDREQYF; DNA: TGTGCCAGCAGCTTAAGAGGTTCGCAAGTGGATAGAGAGCAGTACTTC
D: NA; J: TRBJ2-7; V: TRBV6-6; size: NA; CDR3: CASRIGPEQYF; DNA: TGTGCCAGCAGAATCGGACCCGAGCAGTACTTC
D: NA; J: TRBJ1-2; V: TRBV15; size: NA; CDR3: CATSRGWGHLMYGYTF; DNA: TGTGCCACCAGCAGAGGATGGGGGCACCTCATGTATGGCTACACCTTC
D: TRBD2; J: TRBJ2-1; V: TRBV5-1; size: NA; CDR3: CASSLARGGAYNEQFF; DNA: TGCGCCAGCAGCTTGGCACGCGGGGGGGCTTACAATGAGCAGTTCTTC
D: NA; J: TRBJ2-1; V: TRBV30; size: NA; CDR3: CAWSVRGNEQFF; DNA: TGTGCCTGGAGCGTCAGGGGAAATGAGCAGTTCTTC
D: NA; J: TRBJ1-5; V: TRBV5-5; size: NA; CDR3: CASSLVGYGPQHF; DNA: TGTGCCAGCAGCTTGGTGGGTTATGGGCCCCAGCATTTT
D: NA; J: TRBJ2-7; V: TRBV2; size: NA; CDR3: CASSGQGGPYEQYF; DNA: TGTGCCAGCAGTGGACAGGGAGGTCCCTACGAGCAGTACTTC
D: TRBD1; J: TRBJ1-2; V: TRBV7-3; size: NA; CDR3: CASSLQTGGSYGYTF; DNA: TGTGCCAGCAGTCTACAGACAGGGGGGAGCTATGGCTACACCTTC
D: NA; J: TRBJ2-1; V: TRBV4-3; size: NA; CDR3: CASSQGKILYNEQFF; DNA: TGCGCCAGCAGCCAAGGCAAAATACTCTACAATGAGCAGTTCTTC
D: TRBD2; J: TRBJ2-1; V: TRBV14; size: NA; CDR3: CASSQAAGGAWSEQFF; DNA: TGTGCCAGCAGCCAAGCAGCCGGGGGGGCCTGGAGTGAGCAGTTCTTC
D: NA; J: TRBJ1-5; V: TRBV2; size: NA; CDR3: CASSEGGGNQPQHF; DNA: TGTGCCAGCAGTGAGGGCGGGGGCAATCAGCCCCAGCATTTT
D: NA; J: TRBJ1-3; V: TRBV7-2; size: few; CDR3: CASSLGGHRSGNTIYF; DNA: TGTGCCAGCAGCTTAGGAGGTCATCGCTCTGGAAACACCATATATTTT
D: NA; J: TRBJ2-1; V: TRBV4-3; size: NA; CDR3: CASSQDLLRDSYNEQFF; DNA: TGCGCCAGCAGCCAAGATCTTTTGCGAGACTCATACAATGAGCAGTTCTTC
D: NA; J: TRBJ1-1; V: TRBV28; size: NA; CDR3: CASSYLDRNTEAFF; DNA: TGTGCCAGCAGTTACCTAGACAGGAACACTGAAGCTTTCTTT
D: NA; J: TRBJ2-2; V: TRBV5-1; size: NA; CDR3: CASSLAAGEIGELFF; DNA: TGCGCCAGCAGCTTGGCGGCAGGGGAAATCGGGGAGCTGTTTTTT
D: TRBD1; J: TRBJ1-1; V: TRBV5-1; size: NA; CDR3: CASSSSTGVTEAFF; DNA: TGCGCCAGCAGTTCTTCCACAGGGGTAACTGAAGCTTTCTTT
D: NA; J: TRBJ1-1; V: TRBV7-8; size: NA; CDR3: CASSLAGQYTEAFF; DNA: TGTGCCAGCAGCTTAGCGGGGCAGTACACTGAAGCTTTCTTT
D: NA; J: TRBJ2-1; V: TRBV6-1; size: NA; CDR3: CAGSSYRSYNEQFF; DNA: TGTGCCGGCTCCTCTTACCGCTCCTACAATGAGCAGTTCTTC
D: TRBD1; J: TRBJ1-1; V: TRBV7-3; size: NA; CDR3: CASSLIPAGQLNTEAFF; DNA: TGTGCCAGCAGCTTAATCCCGGCGGGACAGTTGAACACTGAAGCTTTCTTT
D: NA; J: TRBJ2-7; V: TRBV21-1; size: NA; CDR3: CASSPTGTGPPYEQYF; DNA: TGTGCCAGCAGCCCCACAGGGACAGGTCCCCCCTACGAGCAGTACTTC
D: TRBD1; J: TRBJ1-5; V: TRBV10-3; size: NA; CDR3: CAIRPGTGGLQSNQPQHF; DNA: TGTGCCATCCGCCCGGGGACAGGGGGCTTACAAAGCAATCAGCCCCAGCATTTT
D: NA; J: TRBJ1-2; V: TRBV5-6; size: NA; CDR3: CASSFSVGQGPGGYTF; DNA: TGTGCCAGCAGCTTCAGTGTCGGGCAGGGGCCGGGTGGCTACACCTTC
D: NA; J: TRBJ1-5; V: TRBV18; size: NA; CDR3: CASSSTYSNQPQHF; DNA: TGTGCCAGCTCTTCGACCTATAGCAATCAGCCCCAGCATTTT
D: NA; J: TRBJ2-7; V: TRBV7-2; size: NA; CDR3: CASSLEGRTYEQYF; DNA: TGTGCCAGCAGCTTAGAAGGGAGAACCTACGAGCAGTACTTC
D: NA; J: TRBJ1-3; V: TRBV10-2; size: once; CDR3: CASSEPRASGNTIYF; DNA: TGCGCCAGCTCCGAACCCAGGGCCTCTGGAAACACCATATATTTT
D: NA; J: TRBJ2-7; V: TRBV9; size: NA; CDR3: CASSVAEGGYEQYF; DNA: TGTGCCAGCAGCGTAGCTGAGGGGGGCTACGAGCAGTACTTC
D: NA; J: TRBJ2-2; V: TRBV11-2; size: NA; CDR3: CASSTRRGVANTGELFF; DNA: TGTGCCAGCAGTACACGAAGGGGCGTCGCGAACACCGGGGAGCTGTTTTTT
D: TRBD2; J: TRBJ2-3; V: TRBV28; size: NA; CDR3: CASSPGTSGENTDTQYF; DNA: TGTGCCAGCAGCCCCGGGACTAGCGGGGAGAACACAGATACGCAGTATTTT
D: NA; J: TRBJ2-7; V: TRBV7-2; size: NA; CDR3: CASSPSGRVGYEQYF; DNA: TGTGCCAGCAGCCCTTCCGGGAGAGTAGGCTACGAGCAGTACTTC
D: TRBD1; J: TRBJ1-6; V: TRBV6-1; size: few; CDR3: CASSLGQGNSPLHF; DNA: TGTGCCAGCAGTCTTGGACAGGGGAATTCACCCCTCCACTTT